The 24 T cell receptor beta chains presented below share a single source sample, sequenced in a study of blood T cell repertoires in COVID-19. Assay used: immunoSEQ multiplex PCR; TCRdb lists only in-frame clones, some missing. The sample shows 95,000 to 150,000 clones, just over 85% of them seen only once. The sequenced sample was peripheral blood. These receptors were taken from a man aged 35-49 years with acute or convalescent COVID-19.

This chain connects TRBV30 to TRBJ2-3; D may be TRBD2 (5 bases). The CDR3 sequence is 17 residues long. Trimming removed 0 bases at V and 1 base at J, with 17 bases between. Germline V gene data show CDR1 as GTSNPN and CDR2 as SVGIG (reference sequence). This CDR3 reads CAWSVRASRSGTDTQYF. Written as DNA, the CDR3 is TGTGCCTGGAGTGTACGAGCTAGCAGGAGCGGCACAGATACGCAGTATTTT.

The chain carries TRBV10-3 and TRBJ1-2, with D perhaps TRBD1 (6 bases). The CDR3 spans 12 residues. Germline CDR1 and CDR2: ENHRY and SYGVKD. V was cut by 10 bases and J by 8 bases, with 17 bases left in between. DNA for the CDR3: TGTGCCACCCGAGGGGGAGTGAGGGGCTACACCTTC. This encodes CATRGGVRGYTF.

This chain connects TRBV7-2 to TRBJ1-1; 9 positions agree with TRBD1. The junction had 6 bases not matched to a gene; V was cut back by 0 bases and J by 4 bases. Germline V gene lookup returns CDR1 SGHTA and CDR2 FQGNSA. The CDR3 extends over 16 amino acids. The DNA of the CDR3 is TGTGCCAGCAGCTTAGCCCCGACAGGGGGAGGCACTGAAGCTTTCTTT. Translation: CASSLAPTGGGTEAFF.

V and J are TRBV5-1 and TRBJ1-2; D unclear. Trimming took 5 bases from V and 1 from J, leaving 9 bases between them. CDR3 length equals 13 residues. CDR1 SGHRS and CDR2 YFSETQ come from the germline V gene. The DNA for the CDR3 is TGCGCCAGCAGTGAGAGGGTTAACTATGGCTACACCTTC. Residues: CASSERVNYGYTF.

This chain connects TRBV4-1 to TRBJ1-6, with 8 bases matching TRBD1. The CDR3 extends over 15 amino acids. Germline V gene data show CDR1 as MGHRA and CDR2 as YSYEKL. Trimming removed 3 bases from V and 10 bases from J; junction bases left unmatched: 8. The CDR3: CASSQMDRENSPLHF. CDR3 in DNA: TGCGCCAGCAGCCAGATGGACAGGGAGAACTCACCCCTCCACTTT.

This clone has a handful of counts. The chain couples TRBV5-6 to TRBJ2-1, with D perhaps matching TRBD2 (5 bases). Between the trimmed V and J ends, which lost 3 bases and 10 bases, there was a span of 11 bases. The germline gives CDR1 SGHDT, CDR2 YYEEEE. The CDR3 consists of 12 residues. DNA of the CDR3: TGTGCCAGCAGCTACCAACGAGGGGAGCAGTTCTTC. Its translation is CASSYQRGEQFF.

The chain combines TRBV6-1 with TRBJ2-1; 11 bases map to TRBD1. The CDR3 runs to 16 residues. V dropped 4 bases and J dropped 3; count of bases not matched to a gene: 5. Germline CDR1 MNHNS, CDR2 SASEGT. The CDR3: CASSAGTGGFYNEQFF. The CDR3 DNA is TGTGCCAGCAGTGCTGGGACAGGGGGTTTCTACAATGAGCAGTTCTTC.

The V and J genes are TRBV7-6 and TRBJ2-2; 8 nucleotides align to TRBD1. Germline trimming cut 4 bases from V and 3 bases from J; bases unmatched to any gene: 7. The CDR3 consists of 16 residues. CDR1 SGHVS and CDR2 FNYEAQ come from the germline V gene. CDR3 nucleotides: TGTGCCAGCAGCTCGTCGGACAGGGTGGACACCGGGGAGCTGTTTTTT. It codes for CASSSSDRVDTGELFF.

The chain couples TRBV30 to TRBJ1-6, with TRBD1 matching over 11 bases. This CDR3 comprises 13 residues. In germline, CDR1 is GTSNPN, CDR2 SVGIG (reference sequence). Trimming took 4 bases from V and 8 from J; bases not matched to a gene: 1. CDR3 sequence: CAWTGQGDSPLHF. CDR3 in DNA: TGTGCCTGGACGGGACAGGGGGATTCACCCCTCCACTTT.

The rearrangement joins TRBV6-1 to TRBJ1-1; no clear D gene. The CDR3 consists of 12 residues. Trimming removed 2 bases at V and 11 bases at J, with 12 bases between. The V gene's germline CDR1 is MNHNS and CDR2 SASEGT. The CDR3 bases are TGTGCCAGCAGTGAATTAAGAGAGGCGGCTTTCTTT. Translated, it gives CASSELREAAFF.

This clone was recorded once. The V call is TRBV2, the J call TRBJ1-5; 7 nucleotides line up with TRBD1. V lost 8 bases to trimming and J lost 0 bases; unmatched junction nucleotides: 1. CDR3 length equals 13 residues. Germline CDR1 is SNHLY and CDR2 is FYNNEI. The CDR3, as DNA: TGTGCCAGCGGGACAGATAGCAATCAGCCCCAGCATTTT. This sequence encodes CASGTDSNQPQHF.

This chain connects TRBV4-2 to TRBJ1-2; perhaps TRBD1 as D (6 bases). The CDR3 spans 15 residues. Trimming took 0 bases from V and 4 from J, leaving 12 bases between them. Germline CDR1 reads LGHNA; CDR2 reads YNFKEQ. For the CDR3, the DNA is TGTGCCAGCAGCCAAGAGCAGGGGCCACTCTATGGCTACACCTTC. This sequence encodes CASSQEQGPLYGYTF.

The J gene is TRBJ1-1, the V gene TRBV5-1, with D unclear. The V gene's germline CDR1 is SGHRS and CDR2 YFSETQ. V was clipped by 4 bases and J by 3 bases, with 7 bases between them. This CDR3 is 12 amino acids long. The CDR3 loop reads CASSHGDTEAFF. In DNA, the CDR3 is TGCGCCAGCAGCCACGGGGACACTGAAGCTTTCTTT. Full variable domain (outside the CDR3, taken from reference TRBV5-1 and TRBJ1-1): KAGVTQTPRYLIKTRGQQVTLSCSPISGHRSVSWYQQTPGQGLQFLFEYFSETQRNKGNFPGRFSGRQFSNSRSEMNVSTLELGDSALYLCASSHGDTEAFFGQGTRLTVV.

The chain links TRBV7-9 to TRBJ2-1; the match to TRBD2 covers 10 bases. The CDR3 sequence is 15 residues long. Germline CDR1 SEHNR, CDR2 FQNEAQ (reference sequence). V lost 3 bases and J lost 7; bases outside the gene matches: 6. The CDR3 DNA reads as TGTGCCAGCAGCTTGCGGCTAGCGGGGGAAAATGAGCAGTTCTTC. It codes for CASSLRLAGENEQFF. Variable domain in full (rest from reference TRBV7-9 and TRBJ2-1): DTGVSQNPRHKITKRGQNVTFRCDPISEHNRLYWYRQTLGQGPEFLTYFQNEAQLEKSRLLSDRFSAERPKGSFSTLEIQRTEQGDSAMYLCASSLRLAGENEQFFGPGTRLTVL.

This chain links TRBV29-1 with TRBJ2-2; 7 nucleotides agree with TRBD1. V lost 4 bases to trimming and J lost 7 bases; unmatched junction nucleotides: 9. Germline CDR1 is SQVTM and CDR2 is ANQGSEA. The CDR3 is made up of 14 amino acids. DNA of the CDR3: TGCAGCGTTGGCGAGACAGGGTATGACGGGGAGCTGTTTTTT. Amino acid sequence: CSVGETGYDGELFF.

The gene calls are TRBV6-2 or TRBV6-3 and TRBJ2-3; a possible D gene is TRBD1 (6 bases). The CDR3 is made up of 12 amino acids. V was pared by 5 bases and J by 7 bases, with 10 bases between. CDR1 MNHEY and CDR2 SVGEGT come from the germline V gene. This CDR3 reads CASSLGQYTQYF. CDR3 DNA sequence: TGTGCCAGCAGTCTAGGACAGTATACGCAGTATTTT.

This clone turned up a few times. The V gene is TRBV6-2 or TRBV6-3, the J gene TRBJ2-7; 8 bases fit TRBD1. Looked up from germline, CDR1 is MNHEY and CDR2 is SVGEGT. V was pared by 5 bases and J by 0 bases, with 6 bases of the junction left unmatched. The CDR3 runs to 15 residues. The CDR3 DNA follows: TGTGCCAGCAGTCCCGGACAGGGAAGCTCCTACGAGCAGTACTTC. This gives the protein CASSPGQGSSYEQYF.

The V call is TRBV6-5, the J call TRBJ1-4; 8 nucleotides match TRBD1. J gave up 7 bases and V 7 bases, and 8 bases lay outside the gene matches. Germline V gene lookup returns CDR1 MNHEY and CDR2 SVGAGI. The CDR3 runs to 14 residues. The DNA of the CDR3 is TGTGCCAGCAAGAAAACTGGGACAGGTGAAAAACTGTTTTTT. It encodes CASKKTGTGEKLFF.

This chain uses TRBV19 with TRBJ2-2, with TRBD2 matching 9 bases. This CDR3 is built from 14 residues. J was trimmed by 4 bases and V by 10 bases; bases with no gene match: 7. Germline-derived CDR1 and CDR2 are LNHDA and SQIVND (reference sequence). CDR3 region: CATISGRGTGELFF. In DNA form, the CDR3 reads TGTGCCACGATTAGCGGGAGAGGCACCGGGGAGCTGTTTTTT.

The chain joins TRBV6-2 or TRBV6-3 to TRBJ2-3, with 8 nucleotides matching TRBD1. The CDR3 length is 14 residues. Per the germline V gene, CDR1 is MNHEY and CDR2 is SVGEGT. Trimming at V came to 5 bases and at J to 5 bases, leaving 6 bases not matched to a gene. CDR3 sequence: CASSDRQGRDTQYF. CDR3 nucleotide sequence: TGTGCCAGCAGTGATAGACAGGGGAGAGATACGCAGTATTTT.

The J gene is TRBJ1-2, the V gene TRBV24-1; D perhaps matches TRBD1 (5 bases). This CDR3 is built from 14 residues. The germline V gene has CDR1 KGHDR and CDR2 SFDVKD. V was cut by 2 bases and J by 6 bases, with 12 bases left in between. Here the CDR3 DNA reads TGTGCCACCAGTGATTACGGGGGTTTGCATGGCTACACCTTC. It is translated as CATSDYGGLHGYTF.

The V and J genes are TRBV30 and TRBJ1-1; D gene ambiguous. Trimming pared 0 bases from V and 6 bases from J, leaving 11 bases between. Looked up from germline, CDR1 is GTSNPN and CDR2 is SVGIG (reference sequence). The CDR3 consists of 13 residues. The CDR3 sequence: CAWSVRRGAEAFF. CDR3 coding DNA: TGTGCCTGGAGTGTCAGACGAGGCGCTGAAGCTTTCTTT.

The table lists this clone with a count of one. The chain uses TRBV2 and TRBJ1-1, with D possibly TRBD1 on 5 matching bases. CDR3 length: 13 amino acids. Trimming shortened V by 2 bases and J by 7 bases, and 11 bases separated the two germline ends. In germline, CDR1 is SNHLY, CDR2 FYNNEI. The CDR3 spells CASSEYRDSEAFF. For the CDR3, the DNA is TGTGCCAGCAGTGAATATAGAGACAGTGAAGCTTTCTTT.

The chain has TRBV6-1 and TRBJ1-4; 9 bases align to TRBD1. V lost 3 bases to trimming and J lost 8 bases; unmatched junction nucleotides: 4. Germline V gene data show CDR1 as MNHNS and CDR2 as SASEGT. The CDR3 is made up of 14 amino acids. CDR3 nucleotides: TGTGCCAGCAGTGACACAGGGGGCGGAGAAAAACTGTTTTTT. Its protein product is CASSDTGGGEKLFF.